Listed here are 2 T cell receptor beta chains from one sample, sequenced in a study of cytomegalovirus exposure and HLA in healthy donors. Amplification used 60 Vbeta primers and 13 Jbeta primers. Only in-frame clones appear in the TCRdb table, and some are missing; sequencing was by immunoSEQ multiplex PCR. Among about 130,000 clones listed, 65% to 90% were seen once. Sequenced sample: PBMCs. The receptors originated from a woman aged 18-29 years in good health and CMV-seropositive.

This chain joins TRBV6-1 and TRBJ1-2; 9 bases are a match to TRBD1. J lost 4 bases, V lost 1 base, and 10 bases had no gene match. The CDR3 has 17 amino acids. Germline CDR1 reads MNHNS; CDR2 reads SASEGT. CDR3 coding DNA: TGTGCCAGCAGTGAAGGAGGGACAGGGTGGGGGTCCTATGGCTACACCTTC. Its protein product is CASSEGGTGWGSYGYTF.

V gene TRBV2 combines with J gene TRBJ1-3, with 8 nucleotides matching TRBD1. The germline gives CDR1 SNHLY, CDR2 FYNNEI. This CDR3 is built from 13 residues. Trimming cost V 6 bases and J 4 bases; bases outside gene matches: 2. The CDR3 DNA follows: TGTGCCAGCAGGGACAGGGTGGGAAACACCATATATTTT. Protein product: CASRDRVGNTIYF.